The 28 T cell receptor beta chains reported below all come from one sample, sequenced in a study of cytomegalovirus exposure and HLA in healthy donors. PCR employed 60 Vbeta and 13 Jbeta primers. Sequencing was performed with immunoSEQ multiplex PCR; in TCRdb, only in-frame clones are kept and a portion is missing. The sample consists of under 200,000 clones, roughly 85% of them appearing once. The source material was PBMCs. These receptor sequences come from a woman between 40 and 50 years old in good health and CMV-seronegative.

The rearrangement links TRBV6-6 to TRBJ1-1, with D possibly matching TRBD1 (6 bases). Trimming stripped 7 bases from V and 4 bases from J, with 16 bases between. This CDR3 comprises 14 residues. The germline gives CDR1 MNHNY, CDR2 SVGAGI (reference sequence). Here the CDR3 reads CASTRGGGRTEAFF. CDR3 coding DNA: TGTGCCAGCACCCGAGGGGGTGGCCGCACTGAAGCTTTCTTT.

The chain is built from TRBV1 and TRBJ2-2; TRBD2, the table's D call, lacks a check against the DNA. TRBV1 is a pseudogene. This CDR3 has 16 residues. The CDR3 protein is CTSSRGRTPNTGELFF. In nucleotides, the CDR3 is TGCACCAGCAGCCGCGGGCGGACCCCGAACACCGGGGAGCTGTTTTTT.

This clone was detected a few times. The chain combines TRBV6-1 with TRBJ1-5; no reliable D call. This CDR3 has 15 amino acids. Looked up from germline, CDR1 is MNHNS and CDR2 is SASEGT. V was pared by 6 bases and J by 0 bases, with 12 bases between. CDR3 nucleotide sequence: TGTGCCAGCAGAGTCCCGGGATATAGCAATCAGCCCCAGCATTTT. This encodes CASRVPGYSNQPQHF.

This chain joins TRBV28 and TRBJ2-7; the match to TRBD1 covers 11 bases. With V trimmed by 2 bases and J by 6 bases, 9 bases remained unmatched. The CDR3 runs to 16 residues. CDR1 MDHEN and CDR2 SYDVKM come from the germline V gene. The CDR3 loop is CASSLGNPGQGGEQYF. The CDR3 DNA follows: TGTGCCAGCAGTTTAGGCAACCCGGGACAGGGGGGCGAGCAGTACTTC.

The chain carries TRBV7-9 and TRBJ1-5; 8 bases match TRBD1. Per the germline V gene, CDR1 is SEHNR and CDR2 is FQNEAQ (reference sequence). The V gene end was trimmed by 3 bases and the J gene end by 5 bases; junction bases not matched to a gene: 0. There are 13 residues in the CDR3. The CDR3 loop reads CASSLTGDQPQHF. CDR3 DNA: TGTGCCAGCAGCTTGACAGGGGATCAGCCCCAGCATTTT. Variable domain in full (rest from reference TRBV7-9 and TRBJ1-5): DTGVSQNPRHKITKRGQNVTFRCDPISEHNRLYWYRQTLGQGPEFLTYFQNEAQLEKSRLLSDRFSAERPKGSFSTLEIQRTEQGDSAMYLCASSLTGDQPQHFGDGTRLSIL.

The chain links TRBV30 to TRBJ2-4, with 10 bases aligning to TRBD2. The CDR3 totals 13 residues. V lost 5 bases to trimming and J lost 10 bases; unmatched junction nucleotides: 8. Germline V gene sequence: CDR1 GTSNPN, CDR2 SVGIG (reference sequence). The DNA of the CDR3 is TGTGCCTGGTGCAGGATTAGCGGGAGGATTCAGTACTTC. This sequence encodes CAWCRISGRIQYF.

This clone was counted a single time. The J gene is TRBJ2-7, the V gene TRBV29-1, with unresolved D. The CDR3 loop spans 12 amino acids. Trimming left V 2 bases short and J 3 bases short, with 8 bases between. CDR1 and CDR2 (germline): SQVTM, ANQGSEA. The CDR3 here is CSVETDVYEQYF. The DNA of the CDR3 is TGCAGCGTTGAAACAGACGTCTACGAGCAGTACTTC.

The CDR3 protein is CASSPVDRGRRTEAFF. The DNA for the CDR3 is TGTGCCAGCAGCCCGGTGGACAGGGGGCGGCGGACTGAAGCTTTCTTT. The chain combines TRBV7-9 with TRBJ1-1; 11 nucleotides match TRBD1. Losses at the gene ends were 5 bases for V and 5 bases for J; bases not matched to a gene: 10. CDR3 length equals 16 residues. Germline V lookup: CDR1 SEHNR, CDR2 FQNEAQ (reference sequence).

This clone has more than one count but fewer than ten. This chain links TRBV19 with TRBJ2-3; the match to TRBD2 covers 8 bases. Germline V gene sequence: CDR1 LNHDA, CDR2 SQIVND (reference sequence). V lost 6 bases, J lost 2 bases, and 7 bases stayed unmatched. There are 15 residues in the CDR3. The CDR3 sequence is CASRVPGGDTDTQYF. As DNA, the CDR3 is TGTGCCAGTAGGGTTCCCGGGGGGGACACAGATACGCAGTATTTT. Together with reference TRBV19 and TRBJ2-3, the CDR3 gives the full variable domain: DGGITQSPKYLFRKEGQNVTLSCEQNLNHDAMYWYRQDPGQGLRLIYYSQIVNDFQKGDIAEGYSVSREKKESFPLTVTSAQKNPTAFYLCASRVPGGDTDTQYFGPGTRLTVL.

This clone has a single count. The CDR3 bases are TGTGCCAGCCGGGACAGGGGCAGCAATCAGCCCCAGCATTTT. Amino acid sequence: CASRDRGSNQPQHF. This sequence joins TRBV27 and TRBJ1-5, with 10 bases that match TRBD1. V trimming: 8 bases; J trimming: 1 base; junction bases outside the gene matches: 2. The CDR3 sequence is 14 residues long. CDR1 is MNHEY, CDR2 SMNVEV, per germline (reference sequence).

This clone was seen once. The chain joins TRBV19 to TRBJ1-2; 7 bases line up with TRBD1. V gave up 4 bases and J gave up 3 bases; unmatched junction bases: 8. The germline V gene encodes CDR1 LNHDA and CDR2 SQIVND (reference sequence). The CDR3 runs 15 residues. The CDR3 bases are TGTGCCAGTAGTACCACGGGACAGAACCACTATGGCTACACCTTC. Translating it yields CASSTTGQNHYGYTF.

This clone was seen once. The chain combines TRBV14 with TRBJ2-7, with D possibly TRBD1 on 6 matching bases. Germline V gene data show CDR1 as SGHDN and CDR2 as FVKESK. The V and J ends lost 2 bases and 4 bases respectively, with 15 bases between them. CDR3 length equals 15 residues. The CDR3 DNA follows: TGTGCCAGCAGCCAATCAGGGGCCGAATTTTACGAGCAGTACTTC. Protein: CASSQSGAEFYEQYF.

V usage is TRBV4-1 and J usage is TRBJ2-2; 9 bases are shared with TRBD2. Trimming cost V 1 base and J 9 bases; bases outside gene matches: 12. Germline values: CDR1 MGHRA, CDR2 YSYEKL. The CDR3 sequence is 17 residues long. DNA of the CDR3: TGCGCCAGCAGCCAAGTCGTAGCGGGAGTTCTCTTCCGGGAGCTGTTTTTT. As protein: CASSQVVAGVLFRELFF.

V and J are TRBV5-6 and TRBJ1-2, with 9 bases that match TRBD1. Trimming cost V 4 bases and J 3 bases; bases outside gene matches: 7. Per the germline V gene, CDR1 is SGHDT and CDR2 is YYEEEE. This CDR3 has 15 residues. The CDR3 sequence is CASSGGGQGHYGYTF. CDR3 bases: TGTGCCAGCAGCGGGGGGGGACAGGGACACTATGGCTACACCTTC.

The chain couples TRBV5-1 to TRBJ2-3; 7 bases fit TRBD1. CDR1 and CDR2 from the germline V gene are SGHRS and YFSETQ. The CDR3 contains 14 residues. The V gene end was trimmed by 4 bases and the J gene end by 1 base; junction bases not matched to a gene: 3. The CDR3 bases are TGCGCCAGCAGCCGGGACAGTGGCACAGATACGCAGTATTTT. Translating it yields CASSRDSGTDTQYF.

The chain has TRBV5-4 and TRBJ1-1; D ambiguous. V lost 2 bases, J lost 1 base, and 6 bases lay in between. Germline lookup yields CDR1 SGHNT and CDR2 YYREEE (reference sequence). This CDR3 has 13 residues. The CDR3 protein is CASSLIENTEAFF. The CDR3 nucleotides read TGTGCCAGCAGCTTAATAGAGAACACTGAAGCTTTCTTT. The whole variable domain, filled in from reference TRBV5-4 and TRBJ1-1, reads ETGVTQSPTHLIKTRGQQVTLRCSSQSGHNTVSWYQQALGQGPQFIFQYYREEENGRGNFPPRFSGLQFPNYSSELNVNALELDDSALYLCASSLIENTEAFFGQGTRLTVV.

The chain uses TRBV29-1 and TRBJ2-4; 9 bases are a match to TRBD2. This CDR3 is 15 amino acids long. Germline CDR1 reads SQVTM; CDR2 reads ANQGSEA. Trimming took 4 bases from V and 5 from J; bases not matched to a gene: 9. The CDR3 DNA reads TGCAGCGTTGGCCCCGCGGGAGGGCTCCAAAACATTCAGTACTTC. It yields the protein CSVGPAGGLQNIQYF. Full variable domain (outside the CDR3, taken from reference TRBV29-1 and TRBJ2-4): SAVISQKPSRDICQRGTSLTIQCQVDSQVTMMFWYRQQPGQSLTLIATANQGSEATYESGFVIDKFPISRPNLTFSTLTVSNMSPEDSSIYLCSVGPAGGLQNIQYFGAGTRLSVL.

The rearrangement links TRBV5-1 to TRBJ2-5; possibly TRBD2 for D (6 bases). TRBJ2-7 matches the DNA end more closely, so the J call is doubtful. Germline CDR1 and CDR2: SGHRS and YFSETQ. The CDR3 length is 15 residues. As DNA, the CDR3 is TGCGCCAGCAGCCCCGACCGGGGAGGAAGCTACGAGCAGTACTTC. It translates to CASSPDRGGSYEQYF.

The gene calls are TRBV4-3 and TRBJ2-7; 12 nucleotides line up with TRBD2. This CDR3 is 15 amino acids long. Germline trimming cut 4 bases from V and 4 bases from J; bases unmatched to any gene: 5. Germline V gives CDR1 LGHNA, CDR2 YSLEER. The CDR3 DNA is TGCGCCAGCAGCCTACGACTAGCGGGAGCTTACGAGCAGTACTTC. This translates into CASSLRLAGAYEQYF.

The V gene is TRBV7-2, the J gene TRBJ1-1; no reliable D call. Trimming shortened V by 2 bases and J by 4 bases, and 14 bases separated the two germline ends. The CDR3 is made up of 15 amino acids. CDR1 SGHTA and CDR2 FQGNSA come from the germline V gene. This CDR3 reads CASSLLRQTLTEAFF. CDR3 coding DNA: TGTGCCAGCAGCTTACTTCGGCAGACACTCACTGAAGCTTTCTTT.

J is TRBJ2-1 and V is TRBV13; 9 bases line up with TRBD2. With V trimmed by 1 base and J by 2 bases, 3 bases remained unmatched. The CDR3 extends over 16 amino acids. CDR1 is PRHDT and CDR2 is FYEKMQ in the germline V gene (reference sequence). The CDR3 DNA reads TGTGCCAGCAGCTTAGAGGCGGGAGGGCCCTACAATGAGCAGTTCTTC. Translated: CASSLEAGGPYNEQFF.

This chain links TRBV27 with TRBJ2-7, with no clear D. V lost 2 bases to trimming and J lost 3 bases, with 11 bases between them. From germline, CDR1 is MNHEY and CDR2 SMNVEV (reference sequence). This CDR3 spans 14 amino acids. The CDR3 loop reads CASSLNRDFYEQYF. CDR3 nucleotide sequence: TGTGCCAGCAGTTTAAACAGAGATTTCTACGAGCAGTACTTC.

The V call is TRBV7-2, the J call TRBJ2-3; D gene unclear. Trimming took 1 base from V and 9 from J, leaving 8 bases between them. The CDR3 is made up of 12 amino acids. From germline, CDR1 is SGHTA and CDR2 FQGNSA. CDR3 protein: CASSLGSRTQYF. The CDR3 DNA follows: TGTGCCAGCAGCTTAGGGAGCCGCACGCAGTATTTT.

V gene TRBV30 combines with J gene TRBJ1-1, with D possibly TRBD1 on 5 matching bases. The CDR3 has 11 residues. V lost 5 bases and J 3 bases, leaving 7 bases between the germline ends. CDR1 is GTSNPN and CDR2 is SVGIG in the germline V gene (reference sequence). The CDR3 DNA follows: TGTGCCTGGGGGGCCTACACTGAAGCTTTCTTT. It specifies CAWGAYTEAFF.

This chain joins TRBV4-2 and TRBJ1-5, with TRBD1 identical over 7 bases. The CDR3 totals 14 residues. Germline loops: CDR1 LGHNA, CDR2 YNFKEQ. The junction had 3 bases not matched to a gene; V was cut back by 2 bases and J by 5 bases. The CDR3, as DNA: TGTGCCAGCAGCCAACGGGACAGCGATCAGCCCCAGCATTTT. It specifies CASSQRDSDQPQHF.

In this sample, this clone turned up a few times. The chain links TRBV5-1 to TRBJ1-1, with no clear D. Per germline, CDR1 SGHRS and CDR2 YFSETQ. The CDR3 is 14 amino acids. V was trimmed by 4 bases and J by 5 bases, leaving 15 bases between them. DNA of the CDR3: TGCGCCAGCAGCCCGGACGGGGTCTGGACTGAAGCTTTCTTT. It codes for CASSPDGVWTEAFF.

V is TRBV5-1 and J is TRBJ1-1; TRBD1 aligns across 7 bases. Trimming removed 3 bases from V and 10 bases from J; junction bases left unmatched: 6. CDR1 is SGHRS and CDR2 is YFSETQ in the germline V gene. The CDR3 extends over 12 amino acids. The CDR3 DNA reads TGCGCCAGCAGCTCCCAGGGGGTTCTAGCTTTCTTT. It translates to CASSSQGVLAFF.

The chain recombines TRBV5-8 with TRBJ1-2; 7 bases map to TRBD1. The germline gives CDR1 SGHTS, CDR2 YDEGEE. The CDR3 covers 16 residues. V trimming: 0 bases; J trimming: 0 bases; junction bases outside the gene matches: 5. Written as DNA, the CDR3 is TGTGCCAGCAGCTTGGGGACAGGACCTGCTAACTATGGCTACACCTTC. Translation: CASSLGTGPANYGYTF.